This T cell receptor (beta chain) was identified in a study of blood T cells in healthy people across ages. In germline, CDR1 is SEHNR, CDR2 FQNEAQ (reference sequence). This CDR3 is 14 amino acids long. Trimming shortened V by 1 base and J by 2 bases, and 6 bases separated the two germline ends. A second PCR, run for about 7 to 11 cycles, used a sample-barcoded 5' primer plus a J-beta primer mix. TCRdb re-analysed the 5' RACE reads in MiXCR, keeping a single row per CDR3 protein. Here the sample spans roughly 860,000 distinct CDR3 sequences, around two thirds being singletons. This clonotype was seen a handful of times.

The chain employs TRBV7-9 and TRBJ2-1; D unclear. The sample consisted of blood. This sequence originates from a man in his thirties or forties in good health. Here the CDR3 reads CASSLVGAYNEQFF. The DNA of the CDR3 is TGTGCCAGCAGCTTAGTAGGAGCCTACAATGAGCAGTTCTTC.